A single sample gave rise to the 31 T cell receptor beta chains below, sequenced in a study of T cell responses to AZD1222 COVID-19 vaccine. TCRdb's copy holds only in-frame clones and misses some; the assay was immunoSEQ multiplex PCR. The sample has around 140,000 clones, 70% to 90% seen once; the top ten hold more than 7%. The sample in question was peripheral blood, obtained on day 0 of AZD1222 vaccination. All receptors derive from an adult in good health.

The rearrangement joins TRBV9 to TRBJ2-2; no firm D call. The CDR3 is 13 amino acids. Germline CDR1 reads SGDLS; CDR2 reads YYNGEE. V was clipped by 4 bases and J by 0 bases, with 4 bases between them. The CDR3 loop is CASSPPNTGELFF. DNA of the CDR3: TGTGCCAGCAGCCCACCGAACACCGGGGAGCTGTTTTTT.

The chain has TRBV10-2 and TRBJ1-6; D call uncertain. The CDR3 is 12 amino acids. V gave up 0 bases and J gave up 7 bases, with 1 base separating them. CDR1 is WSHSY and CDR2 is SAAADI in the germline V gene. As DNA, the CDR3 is TGCGCCAGCAGTGAGTCGAATTCACCCCTCCACTTT. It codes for CASSESNSPLHF.

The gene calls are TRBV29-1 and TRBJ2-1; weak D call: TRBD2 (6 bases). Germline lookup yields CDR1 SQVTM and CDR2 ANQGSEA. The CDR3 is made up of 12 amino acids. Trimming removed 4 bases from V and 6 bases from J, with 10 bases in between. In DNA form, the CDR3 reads TGCAGCGTTGCCGCGGGACGCAATGAGCAGTTCTTC. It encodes CSVAAGRNEQFF.

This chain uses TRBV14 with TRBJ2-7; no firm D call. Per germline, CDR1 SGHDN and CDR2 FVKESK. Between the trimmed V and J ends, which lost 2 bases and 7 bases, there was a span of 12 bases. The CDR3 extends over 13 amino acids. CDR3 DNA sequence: TGTGCCAGCAGCCAACTCCCAGGACGGGAGCAGTACTTC. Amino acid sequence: CASSQLPGREQYF.

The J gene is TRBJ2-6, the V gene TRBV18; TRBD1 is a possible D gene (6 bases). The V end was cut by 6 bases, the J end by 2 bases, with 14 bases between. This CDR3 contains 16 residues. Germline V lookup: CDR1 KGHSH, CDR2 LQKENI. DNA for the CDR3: TGTGCCAGCTCGGAACAGGGTTTGGCTGGGGCCAACGTCCTGACTTTC. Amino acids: CASSEQGLAGANVLTF.

CDR3 in DNA: TGTGCCAGCTCACCGTACAGGGGGCCTGATCAGCCCCAGCATTTT. Its translation: CASSPYRGPDQPQHF. V is TRBV18 and J is TRBJ1-5; TRBD1 matches at 9 bases. The CDR3 is made up of 15 amino acids. After removal of 3 bases from V and 5 bases from J, the junction contained 5 bases not matched to a gene. CDR1 and CDR2 (germline): KGHSH, LQKENI.

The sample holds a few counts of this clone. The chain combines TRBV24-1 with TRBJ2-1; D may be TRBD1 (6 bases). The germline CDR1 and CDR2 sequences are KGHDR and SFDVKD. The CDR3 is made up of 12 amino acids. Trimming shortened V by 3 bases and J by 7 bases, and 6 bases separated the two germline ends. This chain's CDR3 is CATSDQGNEQFF. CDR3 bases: TGTGCCACCAGTGATCAGGGGAATGAGCAGTTCTTC.

The CDR3 sequence: CASSLGPIKGRETEAFF. In DNA, the CDR3 is TGTGCCAGCAGCTTAGGCCCGATAAAAGGGAGGGAGACTGAAGCTTTCTTT. J is TRBJ1-1 and V is TRBV7-9, with unresolved D. This CDR3 has 17 amino acids. V gave up 1 base and J gave up 5 bases, with 20 bases separating them. Germline assignment: CDR1 SEHNR and CDR2 FQNEAQ (reference sequence).

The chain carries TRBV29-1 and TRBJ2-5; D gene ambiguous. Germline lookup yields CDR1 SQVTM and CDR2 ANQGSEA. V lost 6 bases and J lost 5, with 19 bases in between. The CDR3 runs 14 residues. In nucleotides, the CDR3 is TGCAGCGTCCGGCCTCGAGATCATCGGGAGACCCAGTACTTC. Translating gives CSVRPRDHRETQYF.

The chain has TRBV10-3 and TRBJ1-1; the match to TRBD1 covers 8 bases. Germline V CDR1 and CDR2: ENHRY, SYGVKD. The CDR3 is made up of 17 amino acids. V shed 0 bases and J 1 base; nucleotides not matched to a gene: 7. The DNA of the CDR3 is TGTGCCATCAGTGAGTCGGTCAGGGGGCGGGGGAACACTGAAGCTTTCTTT. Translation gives CAISESVRGRGNTEAFF.

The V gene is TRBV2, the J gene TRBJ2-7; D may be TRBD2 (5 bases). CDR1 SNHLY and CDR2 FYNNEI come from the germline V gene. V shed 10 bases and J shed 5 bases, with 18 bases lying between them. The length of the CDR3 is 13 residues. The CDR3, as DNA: TGTGCCACCCAACTCGGACTTACTGACGAGCAGTACTTC. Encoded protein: CATQLGLTDEQYF.

CDR3 region: CASTARKTGLDYGYTF. For the CDR3, the DNA is TGCGCCAGCACCGCCCGAAAGACAGGGTTAGACTATGGCTACACCTTC. The chain links TRBV10-2 to TRBJ1-2; TRBD1 matches 7 bases. The ends lost 7 bases at V and 3 bases at J; junction bases unmatched: 14. The germline V gene encodes CDR1 WSHSY and CDR2 SAAADI. The CDR3 runs 16 residues.

The CDR3 reads CASSLSGRSSTDTQYF. CDR3 nucleotide sequence: TGTGCCAGCAGCTTAAGCGGGAGGTCTAGCACAGATACGCAGTATTTT. The rearrangement uses TRBV7-9 and TRBJ2-3; the match to TRBD2 covers 9 bases. Germline-derived CDR1 and CDR2 are SEHNR and FQNEAQ (reference sequence). J was trimmed by 0 bases and V by 2 bases; bases with no gene match: 3. There are 16 residues in the CDR3.

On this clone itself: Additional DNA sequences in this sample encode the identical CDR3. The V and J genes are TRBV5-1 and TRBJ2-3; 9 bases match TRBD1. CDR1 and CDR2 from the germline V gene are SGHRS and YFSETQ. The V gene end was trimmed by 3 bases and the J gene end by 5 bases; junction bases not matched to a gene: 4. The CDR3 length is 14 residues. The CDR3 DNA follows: TGCGCCAGCAGCTCGGGACAGGGAGGAGATACGCAGTATTTT. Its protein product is CASSSGQGGDTQYF. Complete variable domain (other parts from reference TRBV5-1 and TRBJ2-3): KAGVTQTPRYLIKTRGQQVTLSCSPISGHRSVSWYQQTPGQGLQFLFEYFSETQRNKGNFPGRFSGRQFSNSRSEMNVSTLELGDSALYLCASSSGQGGDTQYFGPGTRLTVL.

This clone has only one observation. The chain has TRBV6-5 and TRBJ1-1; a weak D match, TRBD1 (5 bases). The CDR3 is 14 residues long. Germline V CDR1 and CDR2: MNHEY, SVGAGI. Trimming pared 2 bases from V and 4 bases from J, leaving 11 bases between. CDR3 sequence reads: CASSYQGSGTEAFF. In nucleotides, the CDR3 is TGTGCCAGCAGTTACCAGGGTTCGGGCACTGAAGCTTTCTTT.

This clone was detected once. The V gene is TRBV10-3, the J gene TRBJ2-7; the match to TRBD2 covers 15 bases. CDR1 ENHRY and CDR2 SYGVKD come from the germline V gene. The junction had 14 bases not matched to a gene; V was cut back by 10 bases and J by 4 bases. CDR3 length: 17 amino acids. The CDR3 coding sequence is TGTGCCACCAAACAAGGACTAGCGGGAGGGCCAGGGTACGAGCAGTACTTC. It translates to CATKQGLAGGPGYEQYF.

CDR3 DNA sequence: TGTGCCAGCACCCCCACGGACTCAACCCAAGGCTACACCTTC. Translated, it gives CASTPTDSTQGYTF. The V gene is TRBV28, the J gene TRBJ1-2; D remains unclear. Trimming pared 7 bases from V and 8 bases from J, leaving 20 bases between. The CDR3 has 14 amino acids. Germline V gene sequence: CDR1 MDHEN, CDR2 SYDVKM.

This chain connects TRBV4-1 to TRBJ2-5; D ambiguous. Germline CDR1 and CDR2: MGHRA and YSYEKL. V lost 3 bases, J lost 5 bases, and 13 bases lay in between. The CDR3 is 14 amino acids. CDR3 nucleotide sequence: TGCGCCAGCAGCCACTCGCGCTACGGGGAGACCCAGTACTTC. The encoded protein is CASSHSRYGETQYF.

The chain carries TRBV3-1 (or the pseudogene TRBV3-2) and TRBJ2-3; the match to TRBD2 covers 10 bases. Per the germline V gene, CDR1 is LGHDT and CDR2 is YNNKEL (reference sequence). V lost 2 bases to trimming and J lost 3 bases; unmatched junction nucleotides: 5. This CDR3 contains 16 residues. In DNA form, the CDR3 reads TGTGCCAGCAGCCAAACCACTAGCGGGACTACAGATACGCAGTATTTT. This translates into CASSQTTSGTTDTQYF.

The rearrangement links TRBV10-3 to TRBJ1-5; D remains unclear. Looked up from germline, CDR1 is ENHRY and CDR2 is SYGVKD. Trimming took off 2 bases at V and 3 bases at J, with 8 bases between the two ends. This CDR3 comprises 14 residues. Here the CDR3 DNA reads TGTGCCATCAGTGAGGTTACGGACAATCAGCCCCAGCATTTT. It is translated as CAISEVTDNQPQHF.

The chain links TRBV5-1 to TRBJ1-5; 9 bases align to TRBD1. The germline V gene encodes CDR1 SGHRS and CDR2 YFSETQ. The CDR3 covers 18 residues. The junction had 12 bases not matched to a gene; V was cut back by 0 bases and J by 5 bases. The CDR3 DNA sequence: TGCGCCAGCAGCTTGGAGCTATACCGGGACAGGGTCTATCAGCCCCAGCATTTT. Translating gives CASSLELYRDRVYQPQHF.

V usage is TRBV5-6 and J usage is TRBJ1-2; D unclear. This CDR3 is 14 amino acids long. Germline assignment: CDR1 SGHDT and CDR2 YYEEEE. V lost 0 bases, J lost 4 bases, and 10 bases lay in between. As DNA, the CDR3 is TGTGCCAGCAGCTTGGAATGGCGGTCCTATGGCTACACCTTC. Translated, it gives CASSLEWRSYGYTF.

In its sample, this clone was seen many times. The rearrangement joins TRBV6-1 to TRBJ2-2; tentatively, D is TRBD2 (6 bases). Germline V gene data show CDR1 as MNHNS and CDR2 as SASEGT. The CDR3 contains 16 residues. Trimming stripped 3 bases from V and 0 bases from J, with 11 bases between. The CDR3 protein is CASSEGLISNTGELFF. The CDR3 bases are TGTGCCAGCAGTGAGGGACTGATATCGAACACCGGGGAGCTGTTTTTT.

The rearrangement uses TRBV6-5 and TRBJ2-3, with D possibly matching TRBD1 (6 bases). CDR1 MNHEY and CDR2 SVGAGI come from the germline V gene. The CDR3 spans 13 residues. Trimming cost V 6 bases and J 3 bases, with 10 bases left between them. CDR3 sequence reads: CASSRGWTDTQYF. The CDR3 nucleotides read TGTGCCAGCAGCAGGGGTTGGACAGATACGCAGTATTTT.

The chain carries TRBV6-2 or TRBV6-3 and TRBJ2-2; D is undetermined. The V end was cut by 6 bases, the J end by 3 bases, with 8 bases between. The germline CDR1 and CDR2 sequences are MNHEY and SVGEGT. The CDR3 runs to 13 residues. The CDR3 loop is CASSSGYTGELFF. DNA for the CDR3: TGTGCCAGCAGCTCAGGATACACCGGGGAGCTGTTTTTT.

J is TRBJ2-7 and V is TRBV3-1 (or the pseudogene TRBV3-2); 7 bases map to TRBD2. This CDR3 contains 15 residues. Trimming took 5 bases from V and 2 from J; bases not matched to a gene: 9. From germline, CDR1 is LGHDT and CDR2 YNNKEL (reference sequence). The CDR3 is CASSDHGTTTYEQYF. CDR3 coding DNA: TGTGCCAGCAGCGATCACGGGACTACCACCTACGAGCAGTACTTC.

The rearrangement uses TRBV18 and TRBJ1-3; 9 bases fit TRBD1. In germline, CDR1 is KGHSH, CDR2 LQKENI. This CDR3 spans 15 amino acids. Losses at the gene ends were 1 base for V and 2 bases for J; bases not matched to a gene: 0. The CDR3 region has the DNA TGTGCCAGCTCACCACGACAGGGGGCTGGAAACACCATATATTTT. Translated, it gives CASSPRQGAGNTIYF.

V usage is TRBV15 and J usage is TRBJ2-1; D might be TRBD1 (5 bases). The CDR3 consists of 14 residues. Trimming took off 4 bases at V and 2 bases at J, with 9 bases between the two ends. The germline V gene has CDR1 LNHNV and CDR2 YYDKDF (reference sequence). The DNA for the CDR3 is TGTGCCACCAGCACAGGGCCCACCTACAATGAGCAGTTCTTC. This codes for CATSTGPTYNEQFF.

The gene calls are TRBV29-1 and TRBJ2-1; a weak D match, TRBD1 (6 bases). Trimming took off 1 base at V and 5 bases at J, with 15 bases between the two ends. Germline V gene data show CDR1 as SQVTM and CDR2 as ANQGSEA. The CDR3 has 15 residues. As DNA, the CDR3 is TGCAGCGTTGAAGGCGGGCAGGGGTTCAACAATGAGCAGTTCTTC. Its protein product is CSVEGGQGFNNEQFF.

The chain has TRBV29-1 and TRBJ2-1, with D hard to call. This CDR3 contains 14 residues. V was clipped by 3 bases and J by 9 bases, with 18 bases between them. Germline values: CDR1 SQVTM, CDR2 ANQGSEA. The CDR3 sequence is CSVEAPPMTSEQFF. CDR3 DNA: TGCAGCGTTGAGGCCCCCCCCATGACGAGTGAGCAGTTCTTC.

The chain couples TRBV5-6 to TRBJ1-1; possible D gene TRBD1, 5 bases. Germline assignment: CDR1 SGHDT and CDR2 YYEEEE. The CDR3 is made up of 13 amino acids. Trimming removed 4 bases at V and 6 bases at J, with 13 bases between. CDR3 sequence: CASSLGGTAEAFF. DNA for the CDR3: TGTGCCAGCAGCCTGGGCGGGACGGCTGAAGCTTTCTTT.